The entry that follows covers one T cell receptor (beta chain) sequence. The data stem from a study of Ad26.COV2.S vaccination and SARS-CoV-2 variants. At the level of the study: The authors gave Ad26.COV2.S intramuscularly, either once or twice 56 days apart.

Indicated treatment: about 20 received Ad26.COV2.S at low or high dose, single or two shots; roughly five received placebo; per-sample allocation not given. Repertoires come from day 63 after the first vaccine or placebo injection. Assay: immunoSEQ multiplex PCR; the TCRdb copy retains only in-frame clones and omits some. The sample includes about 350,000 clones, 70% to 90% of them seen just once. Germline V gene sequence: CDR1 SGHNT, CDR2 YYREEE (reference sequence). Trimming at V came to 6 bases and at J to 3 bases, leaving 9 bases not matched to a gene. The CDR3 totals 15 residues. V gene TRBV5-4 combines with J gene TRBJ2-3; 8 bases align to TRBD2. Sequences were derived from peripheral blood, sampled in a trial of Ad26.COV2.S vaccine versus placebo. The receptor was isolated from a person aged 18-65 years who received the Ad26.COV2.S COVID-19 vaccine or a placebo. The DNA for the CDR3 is TGTGCCAGCAAGGTGGGGACTAGTTGGACAGATACGCAGTATTTT. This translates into CASKVGTSWTDTQYF.